This record concerns one T cell receptor beta chain sequence. The entry originates in a study of shared clonotypes between healthy human individuals. This CDR3 has 11 amino acids. V dropped 4 bases and J dropped 5 bases, with 5 bases sitting between them. The germline CDR1 and CDR2 sequences are MNHEY and SMNVEV (reference sequence). Sequencing used immunoSEQ multiplex PCR; TCRdb keeps in-frame clones, though not all of them. The table records 550,000 to 800,000 clones, less than 95% of them present only once. Sequenced input: memory CD8+ T cells from PBMCs. Specified subset: CD45RO+ cells pooled with CCR7-negative TemRA cells. This chain joins TRBV27 and TRBJ2-5; D ambiguous. The receptor was derived from a man aged 18 to 30 in good health. Some clones in this sample may be carry-over from other donors' samples. The CDR3 sequence is CASSSYETQYF. CDR3 DNA sequence: TGTGCCAGCAGTTCATACGAGACCCAGTACTTC.